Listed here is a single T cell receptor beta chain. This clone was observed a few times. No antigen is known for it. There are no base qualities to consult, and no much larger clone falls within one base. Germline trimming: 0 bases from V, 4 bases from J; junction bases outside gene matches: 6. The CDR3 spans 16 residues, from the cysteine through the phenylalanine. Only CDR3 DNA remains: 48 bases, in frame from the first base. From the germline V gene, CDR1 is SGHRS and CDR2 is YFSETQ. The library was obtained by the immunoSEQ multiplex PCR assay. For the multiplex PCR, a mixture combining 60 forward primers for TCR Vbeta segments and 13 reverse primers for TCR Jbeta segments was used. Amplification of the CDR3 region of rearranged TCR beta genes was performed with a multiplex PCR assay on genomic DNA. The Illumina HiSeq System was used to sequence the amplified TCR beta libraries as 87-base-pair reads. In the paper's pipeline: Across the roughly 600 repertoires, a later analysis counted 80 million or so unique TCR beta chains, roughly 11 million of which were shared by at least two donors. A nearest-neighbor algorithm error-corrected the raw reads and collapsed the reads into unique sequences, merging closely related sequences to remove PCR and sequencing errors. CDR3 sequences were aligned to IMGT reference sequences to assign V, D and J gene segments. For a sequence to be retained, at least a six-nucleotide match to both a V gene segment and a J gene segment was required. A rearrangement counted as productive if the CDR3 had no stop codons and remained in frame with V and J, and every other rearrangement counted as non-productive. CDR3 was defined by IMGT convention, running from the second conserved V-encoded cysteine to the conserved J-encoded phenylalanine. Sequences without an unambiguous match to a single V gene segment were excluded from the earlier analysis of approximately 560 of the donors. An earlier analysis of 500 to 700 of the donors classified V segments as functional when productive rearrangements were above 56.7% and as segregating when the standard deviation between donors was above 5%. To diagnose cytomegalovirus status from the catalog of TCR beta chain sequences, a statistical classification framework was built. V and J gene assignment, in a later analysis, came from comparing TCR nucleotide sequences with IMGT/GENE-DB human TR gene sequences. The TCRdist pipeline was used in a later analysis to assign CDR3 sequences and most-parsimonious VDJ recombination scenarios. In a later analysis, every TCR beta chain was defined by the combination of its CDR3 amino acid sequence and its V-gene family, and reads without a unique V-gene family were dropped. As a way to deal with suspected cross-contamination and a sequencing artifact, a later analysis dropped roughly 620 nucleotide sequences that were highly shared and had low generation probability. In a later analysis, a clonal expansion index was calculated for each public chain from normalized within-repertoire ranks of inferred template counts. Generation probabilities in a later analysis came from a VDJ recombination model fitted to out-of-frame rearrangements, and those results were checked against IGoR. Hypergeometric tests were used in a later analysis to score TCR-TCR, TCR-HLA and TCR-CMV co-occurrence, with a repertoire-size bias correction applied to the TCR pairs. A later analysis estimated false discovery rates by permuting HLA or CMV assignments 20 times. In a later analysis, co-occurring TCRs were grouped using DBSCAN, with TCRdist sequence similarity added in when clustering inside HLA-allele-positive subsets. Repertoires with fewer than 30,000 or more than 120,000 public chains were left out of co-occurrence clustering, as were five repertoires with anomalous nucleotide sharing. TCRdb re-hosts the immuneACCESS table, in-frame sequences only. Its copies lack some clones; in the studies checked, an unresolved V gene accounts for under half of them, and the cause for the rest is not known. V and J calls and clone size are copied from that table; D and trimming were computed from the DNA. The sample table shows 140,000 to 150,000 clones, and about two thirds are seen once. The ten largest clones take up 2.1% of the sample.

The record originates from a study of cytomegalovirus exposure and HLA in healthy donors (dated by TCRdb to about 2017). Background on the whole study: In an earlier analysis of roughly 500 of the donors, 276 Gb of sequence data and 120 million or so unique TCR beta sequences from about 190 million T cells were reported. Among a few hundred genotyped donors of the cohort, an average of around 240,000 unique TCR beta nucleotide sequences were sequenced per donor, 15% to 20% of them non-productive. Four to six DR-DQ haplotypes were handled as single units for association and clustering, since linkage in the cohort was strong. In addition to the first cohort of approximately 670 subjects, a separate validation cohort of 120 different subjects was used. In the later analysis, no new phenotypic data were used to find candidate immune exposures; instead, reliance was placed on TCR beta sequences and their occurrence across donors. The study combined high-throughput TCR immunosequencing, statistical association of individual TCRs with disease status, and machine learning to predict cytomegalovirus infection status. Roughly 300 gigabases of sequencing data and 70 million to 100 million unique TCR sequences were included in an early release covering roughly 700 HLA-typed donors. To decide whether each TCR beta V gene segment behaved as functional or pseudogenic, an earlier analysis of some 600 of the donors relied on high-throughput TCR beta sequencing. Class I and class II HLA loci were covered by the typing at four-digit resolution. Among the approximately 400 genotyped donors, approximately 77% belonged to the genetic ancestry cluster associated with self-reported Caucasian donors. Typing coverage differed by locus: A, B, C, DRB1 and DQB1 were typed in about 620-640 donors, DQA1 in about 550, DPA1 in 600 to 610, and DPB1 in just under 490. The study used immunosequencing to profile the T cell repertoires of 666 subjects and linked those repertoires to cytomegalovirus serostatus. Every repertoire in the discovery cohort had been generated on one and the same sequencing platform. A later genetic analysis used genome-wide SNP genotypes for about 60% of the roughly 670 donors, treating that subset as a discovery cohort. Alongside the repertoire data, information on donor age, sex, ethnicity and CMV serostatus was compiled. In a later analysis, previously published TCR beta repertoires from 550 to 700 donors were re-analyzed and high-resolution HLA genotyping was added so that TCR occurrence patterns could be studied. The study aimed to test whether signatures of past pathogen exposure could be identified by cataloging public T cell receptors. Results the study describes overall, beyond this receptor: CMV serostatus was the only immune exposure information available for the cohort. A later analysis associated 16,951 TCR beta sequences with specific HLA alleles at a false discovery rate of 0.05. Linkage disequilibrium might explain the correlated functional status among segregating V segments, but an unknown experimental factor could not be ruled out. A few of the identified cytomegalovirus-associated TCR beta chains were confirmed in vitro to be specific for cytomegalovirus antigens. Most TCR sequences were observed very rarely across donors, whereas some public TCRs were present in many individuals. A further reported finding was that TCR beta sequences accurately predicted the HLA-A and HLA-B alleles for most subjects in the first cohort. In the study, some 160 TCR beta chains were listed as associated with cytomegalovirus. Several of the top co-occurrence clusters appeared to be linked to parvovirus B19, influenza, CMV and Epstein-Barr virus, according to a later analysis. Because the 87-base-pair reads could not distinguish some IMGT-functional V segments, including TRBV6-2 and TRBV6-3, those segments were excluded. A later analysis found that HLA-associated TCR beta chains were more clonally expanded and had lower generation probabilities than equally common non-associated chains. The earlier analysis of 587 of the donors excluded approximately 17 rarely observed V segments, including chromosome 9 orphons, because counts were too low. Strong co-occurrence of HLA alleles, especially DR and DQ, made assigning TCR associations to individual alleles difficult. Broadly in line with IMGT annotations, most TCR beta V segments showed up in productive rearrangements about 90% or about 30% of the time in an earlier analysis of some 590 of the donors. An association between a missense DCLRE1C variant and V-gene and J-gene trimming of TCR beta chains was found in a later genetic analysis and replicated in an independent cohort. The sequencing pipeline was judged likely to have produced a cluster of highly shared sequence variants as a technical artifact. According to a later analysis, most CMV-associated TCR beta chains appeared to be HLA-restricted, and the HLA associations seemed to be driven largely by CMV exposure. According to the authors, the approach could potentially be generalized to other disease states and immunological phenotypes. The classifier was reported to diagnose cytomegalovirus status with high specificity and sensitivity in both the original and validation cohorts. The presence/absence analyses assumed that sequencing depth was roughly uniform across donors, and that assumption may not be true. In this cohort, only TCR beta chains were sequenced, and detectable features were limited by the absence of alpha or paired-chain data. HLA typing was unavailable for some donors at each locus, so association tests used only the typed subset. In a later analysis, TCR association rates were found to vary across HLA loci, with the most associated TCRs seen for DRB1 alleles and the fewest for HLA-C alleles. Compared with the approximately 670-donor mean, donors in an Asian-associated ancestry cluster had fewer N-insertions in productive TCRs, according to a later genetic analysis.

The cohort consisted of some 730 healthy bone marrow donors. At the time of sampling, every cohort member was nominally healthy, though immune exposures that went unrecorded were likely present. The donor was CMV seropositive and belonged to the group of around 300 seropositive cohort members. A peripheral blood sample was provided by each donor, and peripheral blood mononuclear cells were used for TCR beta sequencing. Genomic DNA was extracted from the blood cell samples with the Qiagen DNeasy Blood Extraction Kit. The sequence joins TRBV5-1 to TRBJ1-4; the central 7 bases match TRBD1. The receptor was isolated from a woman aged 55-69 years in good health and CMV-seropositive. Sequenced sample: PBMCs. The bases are TGCGCCAGCAGCTTGGCGCCGGGACAGTATAATGAAAAACTGTTTTTT. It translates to CASSLAPGQYNEKLFF.